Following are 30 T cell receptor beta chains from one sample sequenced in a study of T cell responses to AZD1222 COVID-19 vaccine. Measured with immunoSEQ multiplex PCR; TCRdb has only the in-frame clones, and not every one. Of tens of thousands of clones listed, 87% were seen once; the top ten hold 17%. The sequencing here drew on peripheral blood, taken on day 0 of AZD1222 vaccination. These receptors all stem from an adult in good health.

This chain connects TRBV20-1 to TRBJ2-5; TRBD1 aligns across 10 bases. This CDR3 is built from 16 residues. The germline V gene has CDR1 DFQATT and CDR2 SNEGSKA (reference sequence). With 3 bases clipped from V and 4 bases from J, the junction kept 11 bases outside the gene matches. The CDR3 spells CSASGPGTGVGETQYF. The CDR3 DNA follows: TGCAGTGCTAGTGGGCCCGGGACAGGGGTGGGAGAGACCCAGTACTTC.

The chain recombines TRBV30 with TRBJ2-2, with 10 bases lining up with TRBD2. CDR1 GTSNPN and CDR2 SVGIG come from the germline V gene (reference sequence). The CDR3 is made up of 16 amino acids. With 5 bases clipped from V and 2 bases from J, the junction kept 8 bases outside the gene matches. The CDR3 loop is CAWGTGTSVNTGELFF. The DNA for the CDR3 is TGTGCCTGGGGAACCGGGACTAGCGTTAACACCGGGGAGCTGTTTTTT.

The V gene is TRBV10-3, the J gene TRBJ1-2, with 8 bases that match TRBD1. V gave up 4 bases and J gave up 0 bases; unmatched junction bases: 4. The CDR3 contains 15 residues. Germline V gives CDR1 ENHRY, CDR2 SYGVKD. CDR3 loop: CAISGGTGANYGYTF. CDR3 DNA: TGTGCCATCAGTGGAGGGACAGGAGCTAACTATGGCTACACCTTC.

The CDR3 bases are TGTGCCAGCAGCGTAGATTCCGGGGCAGGACTAGCGGGACAGGGGAGGGAGCAGTACTTC. Translation gives CASSVDSGAGLAGQGREQYF. V and J are TRBV9 and TRBJ2-7, with 12 nucleotides matching TRBD2. The CDR3 is made up of 20 amino acids. Per germline, CDR1 SGDLS and CDR2 YYNGEE. The junction had 20 bases not matched to a gene; V was cut back by 0 bases and J by 7 bases.

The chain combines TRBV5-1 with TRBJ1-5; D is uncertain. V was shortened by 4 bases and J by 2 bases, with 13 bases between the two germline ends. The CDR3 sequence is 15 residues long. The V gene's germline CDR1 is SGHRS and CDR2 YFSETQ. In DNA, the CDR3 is TGCGCCAGCAGCCCGTCTGGGGATGGCAATCAGCCCCAGCATTTT. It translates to CASSPSGDGNQPQHF.

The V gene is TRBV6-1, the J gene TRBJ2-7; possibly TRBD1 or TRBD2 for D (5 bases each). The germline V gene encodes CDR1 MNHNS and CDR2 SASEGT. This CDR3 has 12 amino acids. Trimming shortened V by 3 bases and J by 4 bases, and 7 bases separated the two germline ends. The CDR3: CASSEGDYEQYF. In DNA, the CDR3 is TGTGCCAGCAGTGAGGGGGATTACGAGCAGTACTTC.

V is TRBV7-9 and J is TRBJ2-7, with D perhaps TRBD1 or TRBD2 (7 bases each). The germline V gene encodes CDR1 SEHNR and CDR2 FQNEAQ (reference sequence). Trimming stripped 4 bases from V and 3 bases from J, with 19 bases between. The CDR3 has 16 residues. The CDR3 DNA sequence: TGTGCCAGCAGCTACCTGACAGGGAGGGAGAGCTACGAGCAGTACTTC. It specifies CASSYLTGRESYEQYF.

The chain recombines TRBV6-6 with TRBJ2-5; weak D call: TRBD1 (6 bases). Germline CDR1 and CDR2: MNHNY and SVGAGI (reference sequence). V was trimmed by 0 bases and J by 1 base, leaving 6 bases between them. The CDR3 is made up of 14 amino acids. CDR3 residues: CASSYSDSQETQYF. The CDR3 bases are TGTGCCAGCAGTTACTCGGACAGCCAAGAGACCCAGTACTTC.

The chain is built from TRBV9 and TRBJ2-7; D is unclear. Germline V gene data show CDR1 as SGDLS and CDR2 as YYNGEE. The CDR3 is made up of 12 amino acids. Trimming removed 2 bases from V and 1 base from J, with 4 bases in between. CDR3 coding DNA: TGTGCCAGCAGCGTGGGATCCTACGAGCAGTACTTC. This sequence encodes CASSVGSYEQYF.

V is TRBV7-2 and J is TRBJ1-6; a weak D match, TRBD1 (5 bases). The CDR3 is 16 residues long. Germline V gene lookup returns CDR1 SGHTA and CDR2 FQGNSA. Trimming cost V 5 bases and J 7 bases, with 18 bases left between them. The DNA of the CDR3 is TGTGCCAGCAGCCCAGGGTCCCAATTTATGAATTCACCCCTCCACTTT. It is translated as CASSPGSQFMNSPLHF.

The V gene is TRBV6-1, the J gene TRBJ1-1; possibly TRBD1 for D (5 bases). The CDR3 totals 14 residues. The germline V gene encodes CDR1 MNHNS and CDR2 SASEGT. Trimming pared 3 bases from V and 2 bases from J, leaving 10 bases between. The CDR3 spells CASSERTQNTEAFF. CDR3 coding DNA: TGTGCCAGCAGTGAGAGGACACAAAACACTGAAGCTTTCTTT.

The DNA for the CDR3 is TGTGCCAGCAGTGAAGCGTGGGAAGAAGAGACCCAGTACTTC. Amino acids: CASSEAWEEETQYF. This chain links TRBV6-1 with TRBJ2-5; D gene uncertain. The CDR3 spans 14 residues. V dropped 0 bases and J dropped 3 bases, with 8 bases sitting between them. In germline, CDR1 is MNHNS, CDR2 SASEGT.

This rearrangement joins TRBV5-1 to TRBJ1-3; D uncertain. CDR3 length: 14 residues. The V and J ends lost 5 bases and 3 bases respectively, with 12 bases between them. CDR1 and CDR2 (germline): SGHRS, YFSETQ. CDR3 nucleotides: TGCGCCAGCAGTCTCGAATCTTATGGAAACACCATATATTTT. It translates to CASSLESYGNTIYF.

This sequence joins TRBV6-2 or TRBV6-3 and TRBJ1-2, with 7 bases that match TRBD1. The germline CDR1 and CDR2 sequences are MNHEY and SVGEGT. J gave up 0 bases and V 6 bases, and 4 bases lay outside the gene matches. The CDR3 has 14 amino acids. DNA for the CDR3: TGTGCCAGCAGCTGGACAGGTTCTAACTATGGCTACACCTTC. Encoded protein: CASSWTGSNYGYTF.

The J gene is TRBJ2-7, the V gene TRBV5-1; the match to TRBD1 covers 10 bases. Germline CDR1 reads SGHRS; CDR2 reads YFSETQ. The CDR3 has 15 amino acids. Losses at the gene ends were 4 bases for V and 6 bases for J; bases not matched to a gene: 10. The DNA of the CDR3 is TGCGCCAGCAGCGCTTCCGGGACAGGGGTTCGCGAGCAGTACTTC. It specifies CASSASGTGVREQYF. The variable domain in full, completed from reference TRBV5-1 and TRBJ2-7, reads KAGVTQTPRYLIKTRGQQVTLSCSPISGHRSVSWYQQTPGQGLQFLFEYFSETQRNKGNFPGRFSGRQFSNSRSEMNVSTLELGDSALYLCASSASGTGVREQYFGPGTRLTVT.

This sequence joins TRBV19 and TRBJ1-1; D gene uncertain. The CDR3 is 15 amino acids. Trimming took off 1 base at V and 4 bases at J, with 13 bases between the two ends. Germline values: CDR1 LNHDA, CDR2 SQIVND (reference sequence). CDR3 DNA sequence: TGTGCCAGTAGTATAGTTCTCCCGGGAATCACTGAAGCTTTCTTT. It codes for CASSIVLPGITEAFF.

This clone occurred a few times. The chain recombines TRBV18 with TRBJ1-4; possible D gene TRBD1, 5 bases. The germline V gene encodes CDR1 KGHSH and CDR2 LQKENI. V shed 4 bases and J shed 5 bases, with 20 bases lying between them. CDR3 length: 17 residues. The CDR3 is CASSLTTAVGGNEKLFF. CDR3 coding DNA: TGTGCCAGCTCACTCACCACGGCGGTTGGGGGGAATGAAAAACTGTTTTTT.

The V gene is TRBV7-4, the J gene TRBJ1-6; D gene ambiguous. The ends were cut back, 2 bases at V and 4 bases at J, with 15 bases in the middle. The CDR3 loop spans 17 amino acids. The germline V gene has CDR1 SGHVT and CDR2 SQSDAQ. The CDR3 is CASSLRPTGLYNSPLHF. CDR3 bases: TGTGCCAGCAGCTTACGCCCGACGGGCCTTTATAATTCACCCCTCCACTTT.

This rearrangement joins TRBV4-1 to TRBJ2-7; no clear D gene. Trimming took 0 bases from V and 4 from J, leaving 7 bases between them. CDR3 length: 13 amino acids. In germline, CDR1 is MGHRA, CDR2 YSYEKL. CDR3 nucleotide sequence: TGCGCCAGCAGCCAAGAGCCCCTATACGAGCAGTACTTC. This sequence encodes CASSQEPLYEQYF.

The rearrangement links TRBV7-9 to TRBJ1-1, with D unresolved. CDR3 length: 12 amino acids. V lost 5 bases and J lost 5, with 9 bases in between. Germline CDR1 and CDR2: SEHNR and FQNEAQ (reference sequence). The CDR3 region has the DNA TGTGCCAGCAGCCTACCAGAGACTGAAGCTTTCTTT. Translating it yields CASSLPETEAFF.

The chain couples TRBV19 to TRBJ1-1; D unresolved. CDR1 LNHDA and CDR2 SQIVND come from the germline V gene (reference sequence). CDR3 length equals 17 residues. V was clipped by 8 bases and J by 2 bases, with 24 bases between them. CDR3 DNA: TGTGCCAGTCGACCCGTTGGCCAAGGGATCTTTAACACTGAAGCTTTCTTT. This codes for CASRPVGQGIFNTEAFF.

CDR3 loop: CAISGGAVGEQYF. As DNA, the CDR3 is TGTGCCATCAGTGGAGGGGCGGTGGGGGAGCAGTACTTC. This chain connects TRBV10-3 to TRBJ2-7; D is tentatively TRBD1 or TRBD2 (5 bases each). Deletions cut 4 bases from V and 7 bases from J, with 14 bases between. The CDR3 contains 13 residues. In germline, CDR1 is ENHRY, CDR2 SYGVKD.

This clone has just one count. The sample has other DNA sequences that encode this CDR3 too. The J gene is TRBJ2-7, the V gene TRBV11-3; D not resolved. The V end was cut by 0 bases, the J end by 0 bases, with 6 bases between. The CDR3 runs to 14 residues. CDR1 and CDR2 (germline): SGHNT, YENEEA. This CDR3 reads CASSLDPGSYEQYF. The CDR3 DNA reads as TGTGCCAGCAGCTTAGATCCGGGCTCCTACGAGCAGTACTTC.

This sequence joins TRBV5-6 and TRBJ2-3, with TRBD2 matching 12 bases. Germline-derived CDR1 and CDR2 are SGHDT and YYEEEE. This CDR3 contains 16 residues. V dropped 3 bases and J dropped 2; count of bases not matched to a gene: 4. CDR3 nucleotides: TGTGCCAGCAGCTCCCTAGCGGGGGGGTACACAGATACGCAGTATTTT. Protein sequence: CASSSLAGGYTDTQYF.

The CDR3 loop reads CASSRAYEQYF. The CDR3 DNA sequence: TGTGCCAGCAGCAGAGCCTACGAGCAGTACTTC. The chain carries TRBV6-2 or TRBV6-3 and TRBJ2-7; D not certain. V lost 6 bases and J lost 2, with 5 bases in between. Germline CDR1 is MNHEY and CDR2 is SVGEGT. The CDR3 covers 11 residues.

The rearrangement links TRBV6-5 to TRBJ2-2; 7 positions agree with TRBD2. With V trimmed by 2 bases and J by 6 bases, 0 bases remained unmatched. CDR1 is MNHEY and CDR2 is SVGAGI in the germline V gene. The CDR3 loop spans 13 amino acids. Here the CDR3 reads CASSYGGAGELFF. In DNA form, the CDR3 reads TGTGCCAGCAGTTACGGGGGGGCCGGGGAGCTGTTTTTT.

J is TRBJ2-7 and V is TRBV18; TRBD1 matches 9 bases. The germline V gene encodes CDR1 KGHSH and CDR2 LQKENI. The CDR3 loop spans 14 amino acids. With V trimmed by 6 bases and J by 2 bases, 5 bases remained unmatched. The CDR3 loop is CASSTGTGPYEQYF. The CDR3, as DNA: TGTGCCAGCTCGACCGGGACAGGGCCCTACGAGCAGTACTTC.

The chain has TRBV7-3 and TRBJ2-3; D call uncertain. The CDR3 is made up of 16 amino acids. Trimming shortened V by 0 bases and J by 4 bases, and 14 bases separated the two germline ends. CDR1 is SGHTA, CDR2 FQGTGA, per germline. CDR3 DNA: TGTGCCAGCAGCTTAACGTATTCCGAACGGGCAGATACGCAGTATTTT. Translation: CASSLTYSERADTQYF.

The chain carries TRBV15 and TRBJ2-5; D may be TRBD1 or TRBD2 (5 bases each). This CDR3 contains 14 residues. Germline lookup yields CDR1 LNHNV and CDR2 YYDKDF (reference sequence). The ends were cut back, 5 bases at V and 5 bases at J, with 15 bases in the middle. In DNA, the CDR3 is TGTGCCACCAGCCCTAGGGGAGCTCGGGAGACCCAGTACTTC. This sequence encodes CATSPRGARETQYF.

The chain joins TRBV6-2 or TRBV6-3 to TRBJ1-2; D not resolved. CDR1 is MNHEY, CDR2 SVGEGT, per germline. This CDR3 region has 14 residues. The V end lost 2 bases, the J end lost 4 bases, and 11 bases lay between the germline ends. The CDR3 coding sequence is TGTGCCAGCAGTTACGGGCGGGAGTCCTATGGCTACACCTTC. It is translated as CASSYGRESYGYTF.